These T cell receptor beta chains were read from a single sample in a study of cytotoxic CD8 clonotypes in ibrutinib-treated CLL. Data came from immunoSEQ multiplex PCR; TCRdb stores just in-frame clones and leaves some out. Of about 140,000 clones detected, 70% to 90% appear once; the ten largest clones hold 6% to 9.5%. Material: PBMCs, obtained after 36 months of ibrutinib treatment. Every receptor here comes from a human donor with chronic lymphocytic leukemia. Both conserved end residues are part of each CDR3. A D gene is named only where the DNA matches it firmly. Size tells how often a clone was seen (once, few, many) or the class of an expanded clone, and some rows leave it out.

v_gene,d_gene,j_gene,abundance,CDR3aa,CDR3nt
TRBV9,TRBD1,TRBJ2-3,NA,CASSSRTGSDTQYF,TGTGCCAGCAGCTCACGGACAGGGTCTGATACGCAGTATTTT
TRBV30,NA,TRBJ2-1,NA,CAWSVPLGTGNEQFF,TGTGCCTGGAGTGTACCCCTAGGAACTGGCAATGAGCAGTTCTTC
TRBV4-2,NA,TRBJ2-2,NA,CASSQGTLNTGELFF,TGTGCCAGCAGCCAGGGAACTCTGAACACCGGGGAGCTGTTTTTT
TRBV6-5,NA,TRBJ1-1,NA,CASMKGTEAFF,TGTGCCAGCATGAAGGGGACTGAAGCTTTCTTT
TRBV28,NA,TRBJ1-2,once,CASSLEPQIYGYTF,TGTGCCAGCAGTTTAGAACCACAGATTTATGGCTACACCTTC
TRBV7-2,NA,TRBJ1-2,NA,CASSLSRAGSYGYTF,TGTGCCAGCAGCTTATCCCGGGCTGGAAGCTATGGCTACACCTTC
TRBV25-1,TRBD1,TRBJ1-6,NA,CASSDPGGTYNSPLHF,TGTGCCAGCAGTGACCCAGGGGGCACCTATAATTCACCCCTCCACTTT
TRBV11-2,NA,TRBJ2-7,once,CASSLDRSGQYF,TGTGCCAGCAGCTTAGATAGAAGCGGGCAGTACTTC
TRBV5-1,NA,TRBJ1-2,NA,CASSFLLGQKINYGYTF,TGCGCCAGCAGCTTCCTCTTGGGACAAAAAATTAACTATGGCTACACCTTC
TRBV7-3,TRBD1,TRBJ2-2,once,CASSWTGPNTGELFF,TGTGCCAGCAGCTGGACAGGCCCGAACACCGGGGAGCTGTTTTTT
TRBV4-2,TRBD2,TRBJ2-1,NA,CASSEATSGRFLIYNEQFF,TGTGCCAGCAGCGAAGCGACTAGCGGGAGGTTTCTAATCTACAATGAGCAGTTCTTC
TRBV11-2,NA,TRBJ2-5,once,CASSNREQETQYF,TGTGCCAGCAGCAACCGGGAGCAAGAGACCCAGTACTTC
TRBV27,NA,TRBJ2-3,NA,CASSVQDNTDTQYF,TGTGCCAGCAGCGTACAGGATAACACAGATACGCAGTATTTT
TRBV28,TRBD1,TRBJ1-4,NA,CASSLTGSNEKLFF,TGTGCCAGCAGTTTGACAGGGTCTAATGAAAAACTGTTTTTT
TRBV10-2,NA,TRBJ2-5,NA,CASGVGRETQYF,TGCGCCAGCGGGGTAGGGAGGGAGACCCAGTACTTC
TRBV5-4,NA,TRBJ2-7,NA,CASSLRGSYEQYF,TGTGCCAGCAGCTTGAGGGGTTCCTACGAGCAGTACTTC
TRBV30,NA,TRBJ2-3,NA,CAWRGGVPDTQYF,TGTGCCTGGAGGGGGGGCGTGCCAGATACGCAGTATTTT
TRBV5-1,NA,TRBJ2-3,NA,CASSSGAGLSTDTQYF,TGCGCCAGCAGCTCGGGGGCAGGTCTTAGCACAGATACGCAGTATTTT
TRBV7-9,TRBD2,TRBJ2-3,NA,CASSTRRLAGSTDTQYF,TGTGCCAGCAGCACGAGGCGACTAGCGGGAAGCACAGATACGCAGTATTTT
TRBV5-4,TRBD1,TRBJ1-2,NA,CASKNRDRGYGYTF,TGTGCCAGCAAGAACCGGGACAGGGGTTATGGCTACACCTTC
TRBV18,NA,TRBJ2-5,NA,CASSPTASLQGIGSSGTQYF,TGTGCCAGCTCACCGACCGCAAGCCTACAGGGGATCGGTTCTAGCGGGACCCAGTACTTC
TRBV18,NA,TRBJ1-5,few,CASSPDSNQPQHF,TGTGCCAGCTCACCAGATAGCAATCAGCCCCAGCATTTT
TRBV6-1,NA,TRBJ1-5,once,CASSESDFGFTRPQHF,TGTGCCAGCAGTGAATCTGATTTTGGGTTCACTCGGCCCCAGCATTTT
TRBV7-9,NA,TRBJ1-2,NA,CASSPRQYGYTF,TGTGCCAGCAGCCCGAGACAGTATGGCTACACCTTC
TRBV11-2,NA,TRBJ1-3,once,CASSLDRNTIYF,TGTGCCAGCAGCTTGGACCGAAACACCATATATTTT
TRBV28,TRBD1,TRBJ1-4,NA,CASTETGPEKLFF,TGTGCCAGCACCGAGACAGGGCCAGAAAAACTGTTTTTT
TRBV30,NA,TRBJ1-4,once,CAWSPREGANEKLFF,TGTGCCTGGAGTCCCAGGGAGGGAGCTAATGAAAAACTGTTTTTT
TRBV10-2,NA,TRBJ1-6,NA,CASSETGYSPLHF,TGCGCCAGCAGTGAGACAGGGTATTCCCCCCTCCACTTT
TRBV13,NA,TRBJ2-2,NA,CASSLAGANTGELFF,TGTGCCAGCAGCTTAGCAGGGGCGAACACCGGGGAGCTGTTTTTT
TRBV10-3,TRBD2,TRBJ2-5,NA,CAISGRRLAGDSETQYF,TGTGCCATCAGTGGACGTCGACTAGCGGGAGATTCGGAGACCCAGTACTTC
TRBV18,NA,TRBJ2-5,NA,CASSPRTGQGGFGTQYF,TGTGCCAGCTCCCCACGAACCGGACAGGGAGGGTTCGGGACCCAGTACTTC
TRBV18,TRBD1,TRBJ1-1,NA,CASSGQVKNTEAFF,TGTGCCAGCTCAGGACAGGTTAAGAACACTGAAGCTTTCTTT
TRBV16,NA,TRBJ1-5,few,CASSRGPNQPQHF,TGTGCCAGCAGCCGGGGGCCCAATCAGCCCCAGCATTTT
TRBV4-1,NA,TRBJ2-1,NA,CASSPPQRLNEQFF,TGCGCCAGCAGCCCCCCCCAGAGACTCAATGAGCAGTTCTTC
TRBV6-5,TRBD1,TRBJ2-7,once,CATKTGVEEQYF,TGTGCCACGAAGACAGGGGTAGAAGAGCAGTACTTC
TRBV19,TRBD2,TRBJ2-1,NA,CASSMGLAPYNEQFF,TGTGCCAGTAGTATGGGACTAGCTCCTTACAATGAGCAGTTCTTC
TRBV6-1,NA,TRBJ1-2,few,CASSLADGAYGYTF,TGTGCCAGCAGTTTAGCTGACGGAGCCTATGGCTACACCTTC
TRBV2,NA,TRBJ1-1,NA,CASSGQGLTEAFF,TGTGCCAGCAGTGGGCAGGGGCTCACTGAAGCTTTCTTT
TRBV10-3,NA,TRBJ1-5,many,CAISEEGNNQPQHF,TGTGCCATCAGTGAAGAGGGGAACAATCAGCCCCAGCATTTT
TRBV9,NA,TRBJ2-2,NA,CASSPVRFTGELFF,TGTGCCAGCAGCCCTGTGCGGTTCACCGGGGAGCTGTTTTTT
TRBV18,NA,TRBJ1-3,NA,CASSPPTGSGNTIYF,TGTGCCAGCTCACCACCGACAGGCTCTGGAAACACCATATATTTT
TRBV28,NA,TRBJ2-2,once,CASRPLRLGSLGELFF,TGTGCCAGCAGACCCCTCAGGTTAGGGAGCCTAGGGGAGCTGTTTTTT
TRBV28,NA,TRBJ1-2,NA,CASSPGQIPHGYTF,TGTGCCAGCAGCCCTGGACAGATCCCCCATGGCTACACCTTC
TRBV19,NA,TRBJ1-2,NA,CASSAKMRNYGYTF,TGTGCCAGTAGTGCGAAGATGAGAAACTATGGCTACACCTTC
TRBV5-1,NA,TRBJ2-7,NA,CASSLEGYEQYF,TGCGCCAGCAGCTTGGAGGGTTACGAGCAGTACTTC
TRBV7-9,NA,TRBJ1-2,NA,CASSLQGNYGYTF,TGTGCCAGCAGCTTACAGGGCAACTATGGCTACACCTTC
TRBV18,NA,TRBJ2-3,NA,CASSPGVVGQYF,TGTGCCAGCTCACCCGGGGTCGTCGGGCAGTATTTT
TRBV27,NA,TRBJ2-7,NA,CASSLMGGHEQYF,TGTGCCAGCAGTTTAATGGGGGGCCACGAGCAGTACTTC
TRBV7-9,NA,TRBJ1-6,NA,CASSSPWGGNSPLHF,TGTGCCAGCAGCTCCCCCTGGGGAGGGAATTCACCCCTCCACTTT
TRBV19,TRBD1,TRBJ1-5,NA,CASSMGIVTGGSQPQHF,TGTGCCAGTAGTATGGGTATAGTTACAGGGGGCAGTCAGCCCCAGCATTTT
TRBV13,NA,TRBJ2-7,NA,CASSLAGQSYEQYF,TGTGCCAGCAGCTTAGCCGGCCAATCCTACGAGCAGTACTTC
TRBV7-9,TRBD1,TRBJ1-2,NA,CASSLGAAQGAGGYTF,TGTGCCAGCAGCTTAGGAGCGGCACAGGGGGCAGGGGGCTACACCTTC
TRBV2,NA,TRBJ1-6,few,CASSSQVDSPLHF,TGTGCCAGCAGTTCCCAAGTTGATTCACCCCTCCACTTT
TRBV5-1,TRBD1,TRBJ1-2,NA,CASSLRSGQADGYTF,TGCGCCAGCAGCTTGCGCTCGGGACAGGCGGATGGCTACACCTTC